This T cell receptor (beta chain) emerged from a study of T cell repertoires in cytomegalovirus infection (dated by TCRdb to between 2018 and 2021). Notes on the research overall: The peptide stimulations were aimed at well-studied HLA-B-restricted epitopes as well as recently identified HLA-C-restricted CMV epitopes, whose presentation resists viral immunomodulation. Because public TCR beta signatures pointed to carriage of CMV infection together with the matching HLA type, the HLA type of each donor mattered for the analysis. General conclusions and limits of the study: The ex vivo response was dominated by HLA-C-restricted CMV-specific TCR beta clonotypes, which also provided the single most frequent clonotype in two of eight donors. In both this cohort and an independent cohort of 350 or so donors, the cumulative frequency of public TCR beta family members distinguished carriers of CMV infection plus the relevant HLA type.

Sequencing used an Illumina HiSeq 1500. The public sequencing data were trimmed at Q25 with fastp and processed into clonotypes with MiXCR by TCRdb, which kept only in-frame beta chains. Each CDR3 protein gets just one entry, which takes the most common genes and DNA from the rows behind it. The sample table records roughly 800,000 distinct CDR3 sequences; roughly 28% of these occur just once. The ten largest clones capture over 10% of the sample. The sample's treatment or condition label, in plain terms: in vitro stimulation with specific CMV peptide epitopes to enrich CMV-specific T cells. Between the V and J ends, shortened by 1 base and 2 bases respectively, the junction contains 14 bases. The CDR3 covers 16 residues, taking in both the cysteine and the phenylalanine. The read is trimmed to its CDR3 DNA, 48 bases read in frame from base 1. The germline V gene encodes CDR1 SEHNR and CDR2 FQNEAQ (reference sequence).

This clonotype was counted many times. Its binding antigen is unknown. No much larger clone is present one base from it, and per-base qualities are unavailable. Here the chain combines TRBV7-9 and TRBJ1-1; possibly the D gene is TRBD1, per 6 matching bases. The sequence was obtained from a human donor in good health (CMV status not recorded). Some clones in this sample may be carry-over from other donors' samples. The sequencing used cultured CD8+ T cells from PBMCs, collected from culture after CMV antigen stimulation. The CDR3 protein: CASSLGAGEFNTEAFF. The base sequence is TGTGCCAGCAGCTTAGGGGCAGGGGAATTCAACACTGAAGCTTTCTTT.